Sequencing of this T cell receptor beta chain was carried out in a study of neoadjuvant anti-PD-1 for oral cavity cancer. Overall study: Non-progressing patients received a fourth nivolumab dose near day 43, then surgery on days 50-56.

V lost 4 bases and J 3 bases, leaving 9 bases between the germline ends. This CDR3 region has 13 residues. Looked up from germline, CDR1 is SQVTM and CDR2 is ANQGSEA. Indicated time point: after neoadjuvant nivolumab, at surgical resection. These newly diagnosed stage II-IVA oral cavity squamous cell carcinoma patients had no prior systemic or radiation treatment. These oral cavity squamous cell carcinomas were HPV-negative and locally advanced. Assay: immunoSEQ multiplex PCR; the TCRdb copy retains only in-frame clones and omits some. Found here are approximately 43,000 clones, about 76% of them singletons; the top ten hold 4% to 5.5%. Notes on the study in general: Each response group had just a few patients in TCR analyses.

Details on this clone: Its antigen is not known.

The specimen was PBMCs, collected after nivolumab (anti-PD-1) treatment. The receptor's source is a person between 40 and 85 years old with oral cavity squamous cell carcinoma. The V and J genes are TRBV29-1 and TRBJ1-4; D is uncertain. In DNA, the CDR3 is TGCAGCGTTGGTGTCAATTCTAATGAAAAACTGTTTTTT. Translating gives CSVGVNSNEKLFF.